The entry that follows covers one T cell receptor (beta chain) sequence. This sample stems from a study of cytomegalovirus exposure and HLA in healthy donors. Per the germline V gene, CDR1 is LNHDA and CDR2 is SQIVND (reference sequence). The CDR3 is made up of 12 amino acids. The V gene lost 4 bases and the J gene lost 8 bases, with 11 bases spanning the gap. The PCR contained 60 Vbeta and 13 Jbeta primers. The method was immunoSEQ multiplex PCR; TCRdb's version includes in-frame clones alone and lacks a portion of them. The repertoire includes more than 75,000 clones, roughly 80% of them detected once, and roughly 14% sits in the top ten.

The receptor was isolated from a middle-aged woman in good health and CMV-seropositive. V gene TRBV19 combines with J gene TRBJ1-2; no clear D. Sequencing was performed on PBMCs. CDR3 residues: CASSTHPGGYTF. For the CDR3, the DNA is TGTGCCAGTAGTACCCACCCGGGGGGCTACACCTTC.